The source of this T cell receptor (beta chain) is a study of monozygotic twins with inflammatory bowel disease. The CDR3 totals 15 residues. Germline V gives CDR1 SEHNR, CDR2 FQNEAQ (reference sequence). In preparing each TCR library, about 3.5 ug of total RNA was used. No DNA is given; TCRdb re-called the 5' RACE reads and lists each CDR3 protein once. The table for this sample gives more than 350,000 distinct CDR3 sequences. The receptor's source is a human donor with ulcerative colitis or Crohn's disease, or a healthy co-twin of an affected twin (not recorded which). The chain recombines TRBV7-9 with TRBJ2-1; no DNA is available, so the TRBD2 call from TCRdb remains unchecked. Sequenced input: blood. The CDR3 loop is CASSSLSGSYNEQFF.